Following are 20 T cell receptor beta chains from one sample sequenced in a study of cytomegalovirus exposure and HLA in healthy donors. A multiplex PCR was run with 60 Vbeta primers and 13 Jbeta primers. Libraries were prepared by immunoSEQ multiplex PCR; TCRdb keeps only in-frame clonotypes and omits some of them. Here the sample table reports 75,000 to 85,000 clones. Sequencing used PBMCs. Receptors originate from a man between 18 and 29 years old in good health and CMV-seropositive.

The CDR3 DNA follows: TGTGCCAGTAGTGTGGGCAGGGGGCCTCATCAGCCCCAGCATTTT. Protein: CASSVGRGPHQPQHF. The chain uses TRBV19 and TRBJ1-5; 8 bases line up with TRBD1. Germline CDR1 reads LNHDA; CDR2 reads SQIVND (reference sequence). The V segment lost 5 bases and the J segment 5 bases; nucleotides outside the gene matches: 8. The CDR3 has 15 residues. Using reference TRBV19 and TRBJ1-5 for the parts outside the CDR3, the full variable domain is DGGITQSPKYLFRKEGQNVTLSCEQNLNHDAMYWYRQDPGQGLRLIYYSQIVNDFQKGDIAEGYSVSREKKESFPLTVTSAQKNPTAFYLCASSVGRGPHQPQHFGDGTRLSIL.

The chain combines TRBV13 with TRBJ2-7, with 10 nucleotides matching TRBD1. The CDR3 extends over 14 amino acids. Germline values: CDR1 PRHDT, CDR2 FYEKMQ (reference sequence). V shed 5 bases, J shed 1 base, and the junction held 2 bases outside the gene matches. The CDR3 DNA follows: TGTGCCAGCAGCCGGGACAGGGGATCCTACGAGCAGTACTTC. Its translation is CASSRDRGSYEQYF.

The CDR3 spells CASSRTSGRAYNEQFF. Here the CDR3 DNA reads TGCGCCAGCAGCCGGACTAGCGGGAGGGCCTACAATGAGCAGTTCTTC. The genes are TRBV5-1 and TRBJ2-1; TRBD2 matches 15 bases. The V segment lost 4 bases and the J segment 2 bases; nucleotides outside the gene matches: 1. Germline CDR1 SGHRS, CDR2 YFSETQ. The CDR3 totals 16 residues.

This chain links TRBV11-3 with TRBJ2-1; 14 bases fit TRBD2. CDR1 and CDR2 (germline): SGHNT, YENEEA. The ends lost 5 bases at V and 4 bases at J; junction bases unmatched: 7. The CDR3 loop spans 17 amino acids. In nucleotides, the CDR3 is TGTGCCAGCAGCCTCGGACTAGCGGGGGGATATTACAATGAGCAGTTCTTC. This encodes CASSLGLAGGYYNEQFF.

V is TRBV7-9 and J is TRBJ1-1; D is undetermined. Trimming pared 3 bases from V and 1 base from J, leaving 9 bases between. Germline lookup yields CDR1 SEHNR and CDR2 FQNEAQ (reference sequence). This CDR3 has 14 residues. CDR3 nucleotides: TGTGCCAGCAGCTTGTTAGCCGGGAACACTGAAGCTTTCTTT. This sequence encodes CASSLLAGNTEAFF.

The rearrangement joins TRBV5-1 to TRBJ1-1; possible D gene TRBD1, 5 bases. This CDR3 spans 11 amino acids. CDR1 is SGHRS and CDR2 is YFSETQ in the germline V gene. The ends were cut back, 4 bases at V and 8 bases at J, with 9 bases in the middle. The CDR3 reads CASSSRQEAFF. CDR3 in DNA: TGCGCCAGCAGCAGTAGACAGGAAGCTTTCTTT. Complete variable domain (other parts from reference TRBV5-1 and TRBJ1-1): KAGVTQTPRYLIKTRGQQVTLSCSPISGHRSVSWYQQTPGQGLQFLFEYFSETQRNKGNFPGRFSGRQFSNSRSEMNVSTLELGDSALYLCASSSRQEAFFGQGTRLTVV.

Here the CDR3 reads CASKSGNQPQHF. The CDR3 nucleotides are TGTGCCAGTAAGTCGGGTAATCAGCCCCAGCATTTT. This chain joins TRBV19 and TRBJ1-5; D is unclear. The V end was cut by 7 bases, the J end by 4 bases, with 8 bases between. Germline loops: CDR1 LNHDA, CDR2 SQIVND (reference sequence). This CDR3 has 12 amino acids. Looking up the rest from reference TRBV19 and TRBJ1-5 gives the full variable domain: DGGITQSPKYLFRKEGQNVTLSCEQNLNHDAMYWYRQDPGQGLRLIYYSQIVNDFQKGDIAEGYSVSREKKESFPLTVTSAQKNPTAFYLCASKSGNQPQHFGDGTRLSIL.

The chain joins TRBV5-1 to TRBJ2-6; tentative D call: TRBD1 (6 bases). Germline-derived CDR1 and CDR2 are SGHRS and YFSETQ. The germline V and J ends were trimmed by 4 bases and 0 bases, with 8 bases remaining between them. This CDR3 is built from 15 residues. CDR3: CASSPTGSGANVLTF. As DNA, the CDR3 is TGCGCCAGCAGCCCGACAGGCTCTGGGGCCAACGTCCTGACTTTC.

This sequence joins TRBV28 and TRBJ1-2, with 8 nucleotides matching TRBD1. Per the germline V gene, CDR1 is MDHEN and CDR2 is SYDVKM. Trimming at V came to 5 bases and at J to 7 bases, leaving 9 bases not matched to a gene. The CDR3 extends over 14 amino acids. The CDR3 region is CASSIPGQAAGYTF. DNA of the CDR3: TGTGCCAGCAGTATCCCGGGACAGGCAGCTGGCTACACCTTC.

The chain employs TRBV7-9 and TRBJ2-5; TRBD2 agrees at 11 bases. The CDR3 runs 17 residues. The ends lost 1 base at V and 4 bases at J; junction bases unmatched: 8. Germline V lookup: CDR1 SEHNR, CDR2 FQNEAQ (reference sequence). DNA of the CDR3: TGTGCCAGCAGCTTAGATATTAGCGGGAGGGCCGTAGAGACCCAGTACTTC. Encoded protein: CASSLDISGRAVETQYF. Based on the CDR3 plus reference TRBV7-9 and TRBJ2-5, the full variable domain is DTGVSQNPRHKITKRGQNVTFRCDPISEHNRLYWYRQTLGQGPEFLTYFQNEAQLEKSRLLSDRFSAERPKGSFSTLEIQRTEQGDSAMYLCASSLDISGRAVETQYFGPGTRLLVL.

The chain is built from TRBV6-1 and TRBJ2-7; 10 bases are a match to TRBD2. This CDR3 is built from 15 residues. From germline, CDR1 is MNHNS and CDR2 SASEGT. J was trimmed by 0 bases and V by 2 bases; bases with no gene match: 1. The CDR3 region has the DNA TGTGCCAGCAGTGAACTAGCGGGGGACTCCTACGAGCAGTACTTC. Protein: CASSELAGDSYEQYF.

The chain has TRBV5-4 and TRBJ2-4; D unresolved. Germline-derived CDR1 and CDR2 are SGHNT and YYREEE (reference sequence). Trimming stripped 4 bases from V and 11 bases from J, with 19 bases between. The CDR3 loop spans 14 amino acids. CDR3 nucleotide sequence: TGTGCCAGCAGCACGGGTCCCCTTGCCGAACTTCAGTACTTC. Its translation is CASSTGPLAELQYF.

The chain joins TRBV6-6 to TRBJ2-7; the D gene is possibly TRBD2 (6 bases). The ends were cut back, 3 bases at V and 7 bases at J, with 16 bases in the middle. This CDR3 contains 14 residues. Germline V gives CDR1 MNHNY, CDR2 SVGAGI (reference sequence). The chain's CDR3 is CASSYLMDGGEQYF. The CDR3 coding sequence is TGTGCCAGCAGTTATCTAATGGATGGAGGGGAGCAGTACTTC.

This chain connects TRBV19 to TRBJ1-1; D might be TRBD1 (5 bases). This CDR3 is 16 amino acids long. V shed 3 bases and J shed 6 bases, with 20 bases lying between them. Germline values: CDR1 LNHDA, CDR2 SQIVND (reference sequence). DNA for the CDR3: TGTGCCAGTAGTATCGGATTAGAAGGGGCAAGCGCTGAAGCTTTCTTT. As protein: CASSIGLEGASAEAFF.

This chain connects TRBV16 to TRBJ2-7, with 8 bases that match TRBD2. With 4 bases clipped from V and 3 bases from J, the junction kept 8 bases outside the gene matches. This CDR3 has 15 amino acids. Germline-derived CDR1 and CDR2 are KGHSY and FQNENV. The CDR3 coding sequence is TGTGCCAGCAGCCCCGGGGGACTAGGGGTCTACGAGCAGTACTTC. The encoded protein is CASSPGGLGVYEQYF. Complete variable domain (other parts from reference TRBV16 and TRBJ2-7): GEEVAQTPKHLVRGEGQKAKLYCAPIKGHSYVFWYQQVLKNEFKFLISFQNENVFDETGMPKERFSAKCLPNSPCSLEIQATKLEDSAVYFCASSPGGLGVYEQYFGPGTRLTVT.

Considering frequency, this clone is medium-sized. The J gene is TRBJ2-1, the V gene TRBV14; TRBD2 aligns across 10 bases. Losses at the gene ends were 1 base for V and 9 bases for J; bases not matched to a gene: 6. Germline loops: CDR1 SGHDN, CDR2 FVKESK. This CDR3 contains 15 residues. The CDR3 spells CASSQAASGRTEQFF. The CDR3 DNA sequence: TGTGCCAGCAGCCAAGCGGCTAGCGGGAGAACTGAGCAGTTCTTC.

This chain connects TRBV5-1 to TRBJ2-5; D gene ambiguous. The V gene's germline CDR1 is SGHRS and CDR2 YFSETQ. Trimming left V 4 bases short and J 2 bases short, with 9 bases between. CDR3 size: 13 residues. CDR3 amino acids: CASSPRSQETQYF. The DNA for the CDR3 is TGCGCCAGCAGCCCTCGCAGTCAAGAGACCCAGTACTTC.

The chain has TRBV6-4 and TRBJ2-1, with D perhaps TRBD2 (6 bases). This CDR3 has 14 amino acids. Germline V gene sequence: CDR1 MRHNA, CDR2 SNTAGT. Trimming shortened V by 3 bases and J by 6 bases, and 12 bases separated the two germline ends. The CDR3 sequence: CASSEGRDLNEQFF. The CDR3, as DNA: TGTGCCAGCAGTGAAGGGCGGGATCTCAATGAGCAGTTCTTC.

The V and J genes are TRBV7-9 and TRBJ2-3; D is perhaps TRBD2 (7 bases). Trimming removed 4 bases at V and 2 bases at J, with 16 bases between. CDR3 length: 16 amino acids. Looked up from germline, CDR1 is SEHNR and CDR2 is FQNEAQ (reference sequence). The CDR3 loop is CASSWGGAEHTDTQYF. The CDR3, as DNA: TGTGCCAGCAGCTGGGGGGGGGCAGAGCACACAGATACGCAGTATTTT.

The chain links TRBV7-9 to TRBJ1-5; perhaps TRBD1 as D (5 bases). Trimming removed 5 bases at V and 7 bases at J, with 15 bases between. CDR3 length: 14 residues. Germline V lookup: CDR1 SEHNR, CDR2 FQNEAQ (reference sequence). CDR3 nucleotides: TGTGCCAGCAGCGCGGCCGGGGGAGGCCAGCCCCAGCATTTT. It codes for CASSAAGGGQPQHF.